These 9 T cell receptor beta chains were sequenced from one sample in a study of T cells after yellow fever vaccination. A single record per CDR3 protein comes from TCRdb applying MiXCR to the 5' RACE reads. This table has around 310,000 distinct CDR3 sequences, 3.5% to 4.5% appearing once. The specimen was PBMCs, collected 15 days after the yellow fever booster vaccination. These receptors were collected from a young man who received the YFV17D yellow fever vaccine.

The chain carries TRBV5-1 and TRBJ1-1, with D unresolved. Looked up from germline, CDR1 is SGHRS and CDR2 is YFSETQ. The CDR3 sequence is 16 residues long. Trimming stripped 4 bases from V and 7 bases from J, with 23 bases between. For the CDR3, the DNA is TGCGCCAGCAGCCACGGGCCCCTAAGGGCTGAAATTGAAGCTTTCTTT. Translation gives CASSHGPLRAEIEAFF.

This clonotype was seen repeatedly, ten times or more. The genes are TRBV7-9 and TRBJ1-1, with 7 bases fitting TRBD1. The CDR3 consists of 12 residues. The junction had 5 bases not matched to a gene; V was cut back by 3 bases and J by 10 bases. Germline V gives CDR1 SEHNR, CDR2 FQNEAQ (reference sequence). The CDR3 here is CASSFDRVTAFF. The CDR3 region has the DNA TGTGCCAGCAGCTTTGACAGGGTAACAGCTTTCTTT.

The table lists this clonotype with many counts. The chain has TRBV2 and TRBJ2-2; 7 bases fit TRBD1. The V gene end was trimmed by 6 bases and the J gene end by 0 bases; junction bases not matched to a gene: 4. The length of the CDR3 is 15 residues. The germline gives CDR1 SNHLY, CDR2 FYNNEI. CDR3 protein: CASRSDRTNTGELFF. The CDR3 DNA reads TGTGCCAGCAGGTCGGACAGGACGAACACCGGGGAGCTGTTTTTT.

The J gene is TRBJ1-2, the V gene TRBV27, with a weak D call TRBD1 (6 bases). The germline V gene encodes CDR1 MNHEY and CDR2 SMNVEV (reference sequence). This CDR3 has 13 amino acids. Trimming took 4 bases from V and 8 from J, leaving 14 bases between them. Here the CDR3 DNA reads TGTGCCAGCAGTTCTATACAGGGTAGAGGCTACACCTTC. Its translation is CASSSIQGRGYTF.

This clonotype was detected only a few times. The CDR3 region is CASSLGQSSANEKLFF. The CDR3 nucleotides read TGCGCCAGCAGCTTGGGACAGTCTTCAGCTAATGAAAAACTGTTTTTT. This chain links TRBV5-1 with TRBJ1-4; D possibly corresponds to TRBD1 (5 bases). Germline-derived CDR1 and CDR2 are SGHRS and YFSETQ. The V gene lost 0 bases and the J gene lost 3 bases, with 12 bases spanning the gap. This CDR3 contains 16 residues.

The V call is TRBV5-5, the J call TRBJ1-2, with a possible D match to TRBD1 (6 bases). Germline V gene sequence: CDR1 SGHKS, CDR2 YYEKEE (reference sequence). The germline V and J ends were trimmed by 0 bases and 8 bases, with 14 bases remaining between them. The CDR3 covers 14 residues. CDR3 loop: CASSLEWGARGYTF. The CDR3 DNA is TGTGCCAGCAGCTTGGAATGGGGGGCGCGGGGCTACACCTTC. Looking up the rest from reference TRBV5-5 and TRBJ1-2 gives the full variable domain: DAGVTQSPTHLIKTRGQQVTLRCSPISGHKSVSWYQQVLGQGPQFIFQYYEKEERGRGNFPDRFSARQFPNYSSELNVNALLLGDSALYLCASSLEWGARGYTFGSGTRLTVV.

V gene TRBV12-3 or TRBV12-4 combines with J gene TRBJ1-4, with no clear D. This CDR3 has 15 amino acids. Trimming removed 2 bases from V and 7 bases from J, with 14 bases in between. The CDR3 sequence: CASSLSPGYAEKLFF. Here the CDR3 DNA reads TGTGCCAGCAGTTTAAGTCCGGGATACGCTGAAAAACTGTTTTTT.

This clonotype was picked up many times. This chain uses TRBV12-3 or TRBV12-4 with TRBJ1-1; 8 nucleotides match TRBD1. The CDR3 sequence is 14 residues long. Trimming at V came to 6 bases and at J to 6 bases, leaving 9 bases not matched to a gene. The CDR3 loop reads CASSGYQGAAEAFF. CDR3 nucleotide sequence: TGTGCCAGCAGCGGTTATCAGGGGGCGGCTGAAGCTTTCTTT.

This clonotype was picked up many times. V is TRBV7-3 and J is TRBJ2-7; D is unresolved. Trimming removed 5 bases at V and 0 bases at J, with 14 bases between. The germline CDR1 and CDR2 sequences are SGHTA and FQGTGA. The CDR3 consists of 15 residues. The CDR3 loop reads CASSQKDPYSYEQYV. In nucleotides, the CDR3 is TGTGCCAGCAGCCAGAAAGACCCTTACTCCTACGAGCAGTACGTC.